A selection of T cell receptor beta chains follows, all from one sample in a study of shared clonotypes between healthy human individuals. This table comes from immunoSEQ multiplex PCR, and its TCRdb copy is limited to in-frame clones, with some not included. The sample records hundreds of thousands of clones, about 79% being singletons. Material for sequencing was PBMCs. These receptors originate from a woman between 40 and 55 years old in good health. Some clones in this sample may be carry-over from other donors' samples. CDR3s include the opening cysteine and the closing phenylalanine or tryptophan. D genes are given only for firm matches. Where a row states a size, it is once, few, many or the class of an expanded clone; other rows omit it.

v_call	clone_size	j_call	d_call	cdr3_aa	cdr3_nt
TRBV11-2	.	TRBJ1-2	.	CASSLPPGGSMTTNYGYTF	TGTGCCAGCAGCTTGCCCCCGGGCGGGTCAATGACAACTAACTATGGCTACACCTTC
TRBV18	.	TRBJ1-5	.	CASSPQQNQPQHF	TGTGCCAGCTCACCACAACAGAATCAGCCCCAGCATTTT
TRBV18	.	TRBJ2-7	TRBD1	CASSPTGGGHEQYF	TGTGCCAGCTCACCAACAGGGGGCGGACATGAGCAGTACTTC
TRBV13	.	TRBJ1-2	.	CASSSSSGAGGYTF	TGTGCCAGCAGCTCATCCTCGGGGGCTGGTGGCTACACCTTC
TRBV7-2	.	TRBJ1-5	.	CASSLGYDQPQHF	TGTGCCAGCAGCTTAGGTTATGATCAGCCCCAGCATTTT
TRBV6-1	few	TRBJ1-3	TRBD1	CASRPGQAANTIYF	TGTGCCAGCAGACCGGGACAGGCTGCGAACACCATATATTTT
TRBV7-8	many	TRBJ2-7	TRBD2	CASSLSRLAATSYEQYF	TGTGCCAGCAGCCTATCCAGACTAGCGGCTACCTCCTACGAGCAGTACTTC
TRBV7-9	.	TRBJ1-1	.	CASSSVGANTEAFF	TGTGCCAGCAGCTCAGTTGGGGCTAACACTGAAGCTTTCTTT
TRBV18	.	TRBJ1-4	.	CASSILQFSTNEKLFF	TGTGCCAGCTCAATCCTACAGTTTTCAACTAATGAAAAACTGTTTTTT
TRBV10-3	.	TRBJ1-4	.	CAISAFGAETNEKLFF	TGTGCCATCAGTGCCTTCGGTGCGGAGACTAATGAAAAACTGTTTTTT
TRBV7-2	.	TRBJ1-4	TRBD1	CASSSSRGRLEKLFF	TGTGCCAGCAGCTCTAGCAGGGGGCGCCTTGAAAAACTGTTTTTT
TRBV7-9	.	TRBJ2-3	TRBD2	CASSLTSGSTDTQYF	TGTGCCAGCAGCCTAACTAGCGGGAGCACAGATACGCAGTATTTT
TRBV19	.	TRBJ2-7	.	CASSIVLDSLYEQYF	TGTGCCAGTAGTATAGTTCTGGACAGCCTCTACGAGCAGTACTTC
TRBV7-2	once	TRBJ2-7	TRBD2	CASSLGGRGYEQYF	TGTGCCAGCAGCTTGGGCGGGAGGGGGTACGAGCAGTACTTC
TRBV5-4	.	TRBJ2-1	TRBD1	CASSHRVQGAFDEQFF	TGTGCCAGCAGCCATAGAGTACAGGGGGCTTTTGATGAGCAGTTCTTC
TRBV9	.	TRBJ2-7	TRBD2	CASSVGELAFGYEQYF	TGTGCCAGCAGCGTAGGGGAACTAGCGTTTGGGTACGAGCAGTACTTC
TRBV27	.	TRBJ2-7	TRBD2	CASSAYSGRNTYEQYF	TGTGCCAGCAGTGCCTATAGCGGGAGAAACACCTACGAGCAGTACTTC
TRBV29-1	.	TRBJ2-7	.	CSVGVDYEQYF	TGCAGCGTGGGAGTAGACTACGAGCAGTACTTC
TRBV30	once	TRBJ1-2	.	CAWTRDRATGYTF	TGTGCCTGGACGAGGGACCGTGCGACCGGCTACACCTTC
TRBV5-1	once	TRBJ1-5	.	CASSLGPGVQPQHF	TGCGCCAGCAGCTTGGGCCCAGGGGTCCAGCCCCAGCATTTT
TRBV5-4	.	TRBJ1-4	TRBD1	CASSLGGTGNEKLFF	TGTGCCAGCAGCTTGGGAGGGACAGGGAATGAAAAACTGTTTTTT
TRBV18	.	TRBJ1-2	.	CASSLDIYGYTF	TGTGCCAGCTCACTGGACATCTATGGCTACACCTTC
TRBV5-1	.	TRBJ2-1	.	CASSLAAGSLTTEQFF	TGCGCCAGCAGCTTGGCCGCGGGATCCCTCACAACTGAGCAGTTCTTC
TRBV9	.	TRBJ2-3	TRBD2	CASSVASGNPDTQYF	TGTGCCAGCAGCGTAGCTAGCGGGAACCCAGATACGCAGTATTTT
TRBV28	.	TRBJ1-4	.	CASSSTGVREKLFF	TGTGCCAGCAGCTCGACGGGGGTACGCGAAAAACTGTTTTTT
TRBV5-8	.	TRBJ2-7	TRBD1	CASSPPGQGSYEQYF	TGTGCCAGCTCACCACCGGGACAGGGGAGCTACGAGCAGTACTTC
TRBV5-1	.	TRBJ2-3	TRBD2	CASSTGLAEFTDTQYF	TGCGCCAGCAGCACTGGACTAGCTGAGTTCACAGATACGCAGTATTTT
TRBV27	.	TRBJ2-1	.	CASSFPPVYNEQFF	TGTGCCAGCAGTTTTCCCCCAGTATACAATGAGCAGTTCTTC
TRBV9	.	TRBJ2-7	.	CASSVAGTLGEQYF	TGTGCCAGCAGCGTAGCTGGGACTCTCGGTGAGCAGTACTTC
TRBV5-4	.	TRBJ2-7	.	CASSPGGAQREQYF	TGTGCCAGCAGTCCAGGGGGGGCTCAACGCGAGCAGTACTTC
TRBV4-3	few	TRBJ2-1	.	CASSLDSSAHNEQFF	TGCGCCAGCAGCCTCGATAGTAGTGCTCACAATGAGCAGTTCTTC
TRBV5-1	.	TRBJ2-7	TRBD2	CASSQGLGTYEQYF	TGCGCCAGCAGCCAGGGACTAGGGACCTACGAGCAGTACTTC
TRBV15	.	TRBJ1-2	.	CATSSRAGRGGYGYTF	TGTGCCACCAGCAGCCGGGCGGGCAGGGGCGGTTATGGCTACACCTTC
TRBV2	few	TRBJ1-1	.	CANEKGFF	TGTGCCAACGAAAAGGGTTTCTTT
TRBV5-4	.	TRBJ2-5	.	CASSLSGGTAETQYF	TGTGCCAGCAGCTTGTCAGGAGGGACTGCGGAGACCCAGTACTTC
TRBV7-9	.	TRBJ2-6	TRBD1	CASSLGPGQGLAGANVLTF	TGTGCCAGCAGCTTAGGGCCCGGACAGGGTTTAGCTGGGGCCAACGTCCTGACTTTC